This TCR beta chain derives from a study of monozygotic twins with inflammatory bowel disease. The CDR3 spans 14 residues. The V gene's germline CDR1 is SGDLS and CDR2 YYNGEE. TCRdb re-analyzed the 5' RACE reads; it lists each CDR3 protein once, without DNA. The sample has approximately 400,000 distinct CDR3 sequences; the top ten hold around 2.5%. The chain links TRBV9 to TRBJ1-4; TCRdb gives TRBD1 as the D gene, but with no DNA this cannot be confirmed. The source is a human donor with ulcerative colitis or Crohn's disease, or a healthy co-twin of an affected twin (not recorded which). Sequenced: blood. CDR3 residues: CASSVKGGPEKLFF.